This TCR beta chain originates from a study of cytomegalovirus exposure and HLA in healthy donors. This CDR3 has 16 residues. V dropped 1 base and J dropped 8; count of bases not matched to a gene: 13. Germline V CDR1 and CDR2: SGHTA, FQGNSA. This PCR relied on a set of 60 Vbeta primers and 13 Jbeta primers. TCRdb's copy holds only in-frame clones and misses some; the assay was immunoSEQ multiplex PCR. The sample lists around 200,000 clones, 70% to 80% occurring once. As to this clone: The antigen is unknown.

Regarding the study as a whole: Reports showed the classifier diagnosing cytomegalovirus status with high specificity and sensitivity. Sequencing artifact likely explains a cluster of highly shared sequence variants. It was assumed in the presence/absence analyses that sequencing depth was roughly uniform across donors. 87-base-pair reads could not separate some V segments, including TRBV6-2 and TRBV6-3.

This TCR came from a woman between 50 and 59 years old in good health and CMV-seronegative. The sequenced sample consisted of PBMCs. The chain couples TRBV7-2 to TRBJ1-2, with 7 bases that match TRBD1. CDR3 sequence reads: CASSLDRDRGWYGYTF. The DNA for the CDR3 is TGTGCCAGCAGCTTAGACCGGGACAGAGGTTGGTACGGCTACACCTTC. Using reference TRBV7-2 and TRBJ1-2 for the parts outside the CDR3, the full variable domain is GAGVSQSPSNKVTEKGKDVELRCDPISGHTALYWYRQSLGQGLEFLIYFQGNSAPDKSGLPSDRFSAERTGGSVSTLTIQRTQQEDSAVYLCASSLDRDRGWYGYTFGSGTRLTVV.